The source of this T cell receptor beta chain is a study of type 1 regulatory T cells (dated by TCRdb to the early 2020s). Regarding the research as a whole: The study characterized an in vitro protocol that generated a Tr1-enriched, alloantigen-specific CD4 T cell product named T-allo10. T-allo10 was being tested clinically in patients with hematological malignancies who were undergoing allogeneic hematopoietic stem cell transplantation.

Sequences DFQATT (CDR1) and SNEGSKA (CDR2) are obtained from the germline V gene (reference sequence). The CDR3 contains 17 residues, cysteine and phenylalanine counted. The entry retains the CDR3 DNA only, 51 bases that are in frame from base 1. V has 4 bases trimmed and J has 2 bases trimmed; junction bases matching no gene number 14. This clonotype is judged medium-sized (0.01 to 0.1%). Its antigen is currently not known. Base qualities are missing; no much larger clone stands one base away. The sequencing machine was an Illumina MiSeq. In TCRdb, the public reads were trimmed at Q25 with fastp and aligned with MiXCR, with productive beta chains retained. CDR3 protein sequences are deduplicated, and each keeps its most common genes and DNA. This sample comprises about 2,400 distinct CDR3 sequences, roughly 6.1% of them detected only once. The ten largest account for around 2.2% of the sample.

The receptor comes from a human donor in good health. Sequenced sample: CD4+ T cells, either the whole sample or a sorted fraction (not recorded which). The rearranged segments are TRBV20-1 and TRBJ2-5, with 9 bases matching TRBD2. The sequence in DNA is TGCAGTGCTAACTCGGTTAGCGGGGGCGAGGTGCAAGAGACCCAGTACTTC. This translates into CSANSVSGGEVQETQYF.